Shown below are 8 T cell receptor beta chains from a single sample sequenced in a study of molecular identifiers for immune sequencing clone quantification. Each CDR3 protein gets one entry after TCRdb re-called the PCR reads with MiXCR. This sample has over 600,000 distinct CDR3 sequences, with 20% found just once. The sequencing input was naive CD8+ T cells from blood, with Jurkat cell RNA spiked in. Subset noted: FACS-sorted CD8+CD4-CCR7+CD45RA+ naive T cells. These receptors were collected from a human donor in good health. Some libraries in this study had Jurkat cell RNA spiked in.

With regard to this clonotype: A much larger clone differs by one base, so this may be a read error. This chain connects TRBV6-6 to TRBJ2-1, with 7 bases lining up with TRBD2. CDR3 length: 15 amino acids. CDR1 and CDR2 (germline): MNHNY, SVGAGI (reference sequence). The CDR3 loop reads CASSYSMSGLPERFF. The DNA for the CDR3 is TGTGCCAGCAGTTACTCGATGTCGGGACTACCTGAGCGGTTCTTC.

Note on this clonotype: A read error is possible here, since a much larger clone lies one base away. The rearrangement joins TRBV6-1 to TRBJ1-1; D is undetermined. This CDR3 comprises 13 residues. Trimming removed 5 bases from V and 8 bases from J, with 15 bases in between. Per the germline V gene, CDR1 is MNHNS and CDR2 is SASEGT. CDR3 nucleotides: TGTGCCAGCAGTCCCCGGACGTGGCTAGAAGCTTTCTTT. This sequence encodes CASSPRTWLEAFF.

This clonotype was detected many times. The chain links TRBV2 to TRBJ2-3; D possibly corresponds to TRBD1 (6 bases). The length of the CDR3 is 14 residues. Trimming took off 3 bases at V and 4 bases at J, with 11 bases between the two ends. Germline V gene sequence: CDR1 SNHLY, CDR2 FYNNEI. The CDR3, as DNA: TGTGCCAGCAGTGAGGGGGCCTGGGCAGATACGCAGTATTTT. Encoded protein: CASSEGAWADTQYF.

V and J are TRBV4-1 and TRBJ2-7, with D possibly being TRBD2 (6 bases). CDR3 length: 13 residues. From germline, CDR1 is MGHRA and CDR2 YSYEKL. V lost 3 bases, J lost 3 bases, and 9 bases lay in between. The CDR3 is CASSHGGDYEQYF. The CDR3 DNA reads TGCGCCAGCAGCCACGGAGGGGACTACGAGCAGTACTTC.

CDR3 sequence: CASSQDWGISGNTIYF. As DNA, the CDR3 is TGCGCCAGCAGCCAAGATTGGGGCATCTCTGGAAACACCATATATTTT. The chain combines TRBV4-3 with TRBJ1-3; TRBD1 is a possible D gene (5 bases). V was pared by 0 bases and J by 0 bases, with 9 bases between. The CDR3 is 16 residues long. CDR1 LGHNA and CDR2 YSLEER come from the germline V gene.

The chain has TRBV19 and TRBJ2-7, with D possibly being TRBD1 or TRBD2 (5 bases each). CDR1 is LNHDA and CDR2 is SQIVND in the germline V gene (reference sequence). The CDR3 extends over 15 amino acids. The V gene lost 0 bases and the J gene lost 0 bases, with 9 bases spanning the gap. CDR3 in DNA: TGTGCCAGTAGTATAGATAAGGGGAGCTCCTACGAGCAGTACTTC. Translated: CASSIDKGSSYEQYF.

This clonotype was seen repeatedly, ten times or more. The genes are TRBV12-3 or TRBV12-4 and TRBJ1-3; 9 bases match TRBD1. After removal of 3 bases from V and 2 bases from J, the junction contained 2 bases not matched to a gene. The CDR3 spans 15 residues. In DNA form, the CDR3 reads TGTGCCAGCAGTTTGTACAGGGGGCCTGGAAACACCATATATTTT. Translated, it gives CASSLYRGPGNTIYF.

This clonotype occurred many times. V and J are TRBV20-1 and TRBJ2-7, with D maybe TRBD2 (5 bases). V was pared by 0 bases and J by 6 bases, with 18 bases between. Germline CDR1 and CDR2: DFQATT and SNEGSKA (reference sequence). CDR3 length: 15 residues. The CDR3: CSARDPLGSSLEQYF. DNA of the CDR3: TGCAGTGCTAGAGACCCACTGGGGAGTTCACTCGAGCAGTACTTC.